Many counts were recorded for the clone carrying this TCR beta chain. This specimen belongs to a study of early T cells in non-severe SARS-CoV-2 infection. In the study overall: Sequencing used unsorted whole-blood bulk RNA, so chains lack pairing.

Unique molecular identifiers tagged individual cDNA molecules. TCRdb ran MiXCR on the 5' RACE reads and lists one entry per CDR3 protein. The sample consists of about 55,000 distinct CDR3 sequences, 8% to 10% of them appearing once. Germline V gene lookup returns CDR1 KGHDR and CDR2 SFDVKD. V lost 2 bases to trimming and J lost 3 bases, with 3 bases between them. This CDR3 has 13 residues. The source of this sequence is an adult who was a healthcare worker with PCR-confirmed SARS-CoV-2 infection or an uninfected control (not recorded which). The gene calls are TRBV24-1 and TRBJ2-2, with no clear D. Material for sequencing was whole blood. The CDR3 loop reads CATSDYDTGELFF. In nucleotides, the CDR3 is TGTGCCACCAGTGATTACGACACCGGGGAGCTGTTTTTT.